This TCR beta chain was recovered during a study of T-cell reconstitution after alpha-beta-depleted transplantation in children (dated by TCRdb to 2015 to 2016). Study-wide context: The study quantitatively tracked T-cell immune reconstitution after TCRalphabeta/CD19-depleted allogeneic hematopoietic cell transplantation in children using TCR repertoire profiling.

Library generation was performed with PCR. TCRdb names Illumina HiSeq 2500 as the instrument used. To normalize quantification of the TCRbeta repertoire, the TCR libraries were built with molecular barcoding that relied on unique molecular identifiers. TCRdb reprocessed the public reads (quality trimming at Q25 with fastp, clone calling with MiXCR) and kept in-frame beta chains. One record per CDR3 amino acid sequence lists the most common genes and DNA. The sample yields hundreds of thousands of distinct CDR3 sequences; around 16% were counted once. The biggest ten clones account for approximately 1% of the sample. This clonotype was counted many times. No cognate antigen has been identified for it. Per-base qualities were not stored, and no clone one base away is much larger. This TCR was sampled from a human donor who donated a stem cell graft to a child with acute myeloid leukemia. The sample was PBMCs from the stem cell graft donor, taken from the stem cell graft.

The DNA sequence reads TGTGCCAGCAGCTTAGCCCAAACCGGGGAGCTGTTTTTT. This encodes CASSLAQTGELFF. Here the chain combines TRBV7-9 and TRBJ2-2, with the D gene not confidently named. V and J are truncated by 0 bases and 5 bases respectively, leaving an intervening sequence of 4 bases. The CDR3 holds 13 amino acids from the cysteine to the phenylalanine. Kept here is only the CDR3 DNA, which spans 39 bases and is read in frame from base 1. According to the germline V gene (reference sequence), CDR1 reads SEHNR and CDR2 reads FQNEAQ.